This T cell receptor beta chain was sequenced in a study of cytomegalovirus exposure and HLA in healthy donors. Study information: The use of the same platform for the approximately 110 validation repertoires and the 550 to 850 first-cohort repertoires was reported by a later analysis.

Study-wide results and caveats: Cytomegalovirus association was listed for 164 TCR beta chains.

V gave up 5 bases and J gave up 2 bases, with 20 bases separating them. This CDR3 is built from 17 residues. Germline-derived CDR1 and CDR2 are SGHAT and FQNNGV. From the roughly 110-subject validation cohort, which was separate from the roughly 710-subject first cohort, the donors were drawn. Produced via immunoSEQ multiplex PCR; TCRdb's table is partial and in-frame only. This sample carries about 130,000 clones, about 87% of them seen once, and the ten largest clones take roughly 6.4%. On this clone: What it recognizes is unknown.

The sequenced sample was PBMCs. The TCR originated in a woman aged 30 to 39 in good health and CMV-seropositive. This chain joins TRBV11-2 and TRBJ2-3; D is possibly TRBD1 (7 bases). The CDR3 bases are TGTGCCAGCAGCGCCGGAACTGGCGGGACAGTCACAGATACGCAGTATTTT. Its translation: CASSAGTGGTVTDTQYF.